Shown below are 8 T cell receptor beta chains from a single sample sequenced in a study of T cell repertoires in cytomegalovirus infection. No cognate antigen is known for these TCRs. TCRdb fed the reads into MiXCR, producing one record per CDR3 protein. The sample yields approximately 340,000 distinct CDR3 sequences, just under 30% seen once. The sequencing used cultured PBMCs, collected from culture after CMV antigen stimulation. The source of these receptors is a human donor in good health (CMV status not recorded). Some clones in this sample may be carry-over from other donors' samples.

This clonotype was seen a handful of times. The chain recombines TRBV5-6 with TRBJ2-7; TRBD2 aligns across 8 bases. Germline CDR1 reads SGHDT; CDR2 reads YYEEEE. Trimming at V came to 3 bases and at J to 0 bases, leaving 14 bases not matched to a gene. The CDR3 is 18 amino acids. The CDR3 DNA follows: TGTGCCAGCAGCTCATTTCTTTATAGCGGGATCCCCTCCTACGAGCAGTACTTC. Residues: CASSSFLYSGIPSYEQYF.

V and J are TRBV6-6 and TRBJ2-7, with D possibly matching TRBD1 (6 bases). The CDR3 covers 15 residues. The V gene lost 2 bases and the J gene lost 0 bases, with 11 bases spanning the gap. Germline V lookup: CDR1 MNHNY, CDR2 SVGAGI (reference sequence). As DNA, the CDR3 is TGTGCCAGCAGTTACCCCGGACAGAGCTCCTACGAGCAGTACTTC. Translated: CASSYPGQSSYEQYF.

The V and J genes are TRBV7-2 and TRBJ1-3; D is unresolved. The germline CDR1 and CDR2 sequences are SGHTA and FQGNSA. The CDR3 runs to 14 residues. Trimming cost V 5 bases and J 0 bases, with 8 bases left between them. The CDR3 DNA reads as TGTGCCAGCAGCGTCTGGAGCTCTGGAAACACCATATATTTT. Protein: CASSVWSSGNTIYF. Supplemented by reference TRBV7-2 and TRBJ1-3, the full variable domain reads GAGVSQSPSNKVTEKGKDVELRCDPISGHTALYWYRQSLGQGLEFLIYFQGNSAPDKSGLPSDRFSAERTGGSVSTLTIQRTQQEDSAVYLCASSVWSSGNTIYFGEGSWLTVV.

The J gene is TRBJ2-3, the V gene TRBV7-9; 7 nucleotides line up with TRBD1. The CDR3 spans 15 residues. With V trimmed by 6 bases and J by 5 bases, 11 bases remained unmatched. Germline V gene data show CDR1 as SEHNR and CDR2 as FQNEAQ (reference sequence). The CDR3 DNA follows: TGTGCCAGCAGACCCGACAGGGTAGTGGGAGATACGCAGTATTTT. It yields the protein CASRPDRVVGDTQYF.

The chain carries TRBV28 and TRBJ2-1, with D unresolved. V lost 8 bases, J lost 0 bases, and 8 bases lay in between. Germline V gene sequence: CDR1 MDHEN, CDR2 SYDVKM. CDR3 length: 13 amino acids. The CDR3 region is CASRFSSYNEQFF. The DNA for the CDR3 is TGTGCCAGCCGGTTCAGCTCCTACAATGAGCAGTTCTTC.

This clonotype was seen a few times. V and J are TRBV29-1 and TRBJ2-3; no clear D gene. The CDR3 consists of 13 residues. Trimming removed 0 bases from V and 2 bases from J, with 6 bases in between. CDR1 SQVTM and CDR2 ANQGSEA come from the germline V gene. CDR3 residues: CSVEDTITDTQYF. CDR3 coding DNA: TGCAGCGTTGAAGATACGATCACAGATACGCAGTATTTT.

The chain has TRBV25-1 and TRBJ2-1; 9 nucleotides align to TRBD2. Germline CDR1 is MGHDK and CDR2 is SYGVNS. The junction had 8 bases not matched to a gene; V was cut back by 2 bases and J by 3 bases. The length of the CDR3 is 17 residues. The CDR3 DNA is TGTGCCAGCAGTGAAGTGGGGCTAGCGGGGTACTACAATGAGCAGTTCTTC. This translates into CASSEVGLAGYYNEQFF.

This clonotype was seen only a few times. This chain joins TRBV12-3 or TRBV12-4 and TRBJ2-3; 8 nucleotides line up with TRBD2. After removal of 2 bases from V and 2 bases from J, the junction contained 3 bases not matched to a gene. The CDR3 has 15 amino acids. The CDR3 spells CASSLRGRFTDTQYF. CDR3 nucleotides: TGTGCCAGCAGTTTACGCGGGAGGTTCACAGATACGCAGTATTTT.